This TCR beta chain originates from a study of blood T cell repertoires in COVID-19. Study-level background: T cells, B-cell-depleted T cells, or PBMCs supplied cDNA or gDNA.

V lost 2 bases to trimming and J lost 0 bases, with 11 bases between them. Germline CDR1 and CDR2: GTSNPN and SVGIG (reference sequence). This CDR3 has 15 amino acids. Recruitment covered over 20 US areas and drew participants whose ages spanned about 18 to 90 years. Recovered status in Cohort 3 required two negative PCRs, clearance, or symptom resolution. Methods used by the authors: Using reference gene primer amplification, nucleated cell counts were estimated. Here immunoSEQ multiplex PCR was the method, and the copy in TCRdb shows in-frame clones only, minus some. The V and J calls and clone size were taken over from that table, and D and trimming were inferred from the DNA. The sample lists 250,000 to 300,000 clones, 75% to 90% occurring once.

The sequence was obtained from a woman in her thirties or forties who had recovered from COVID-19. The sample was PBMCs or T cells enriched from blood (not recorded which). This rearrangement joins TRBV30 to TRBJ1-3; D possibly corresponds to TRBD1 (6 bases). CDR3 region: CAWSRTGSSGNTIYF. The DNA of the CDR3 is TGTGCCTGGAGTCGTACAGGGAGCTCTGGAAACACCATATATTTT.